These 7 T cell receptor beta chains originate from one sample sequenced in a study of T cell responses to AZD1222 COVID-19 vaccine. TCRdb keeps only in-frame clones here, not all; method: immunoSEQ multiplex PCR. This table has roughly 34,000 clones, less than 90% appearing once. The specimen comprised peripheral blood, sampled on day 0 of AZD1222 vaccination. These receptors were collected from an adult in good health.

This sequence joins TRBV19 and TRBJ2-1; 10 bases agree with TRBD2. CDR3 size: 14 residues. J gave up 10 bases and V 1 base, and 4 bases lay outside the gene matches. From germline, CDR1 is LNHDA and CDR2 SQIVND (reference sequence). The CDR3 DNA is TGTGCCAGTAGTATAGGCCTAGCGGGAGAAGAGCAGTTCTTC. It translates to CASSIGLAGEEQFF.

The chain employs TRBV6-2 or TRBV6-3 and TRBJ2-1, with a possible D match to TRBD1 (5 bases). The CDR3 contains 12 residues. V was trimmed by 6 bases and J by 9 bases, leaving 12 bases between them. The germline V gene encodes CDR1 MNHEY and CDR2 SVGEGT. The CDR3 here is CASSAFQGEQFF. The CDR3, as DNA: TGTGCCAGCAGCGCCTTTCAGGGTGAGCAGTTCTTC.

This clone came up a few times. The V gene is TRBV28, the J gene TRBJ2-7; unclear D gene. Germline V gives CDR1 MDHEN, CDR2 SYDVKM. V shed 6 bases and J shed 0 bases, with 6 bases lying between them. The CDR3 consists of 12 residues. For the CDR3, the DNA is TGTGCCAGCAGCCCCGGCTCCTACGAGCAGTACTTC. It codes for CASSPGSYEQYF.

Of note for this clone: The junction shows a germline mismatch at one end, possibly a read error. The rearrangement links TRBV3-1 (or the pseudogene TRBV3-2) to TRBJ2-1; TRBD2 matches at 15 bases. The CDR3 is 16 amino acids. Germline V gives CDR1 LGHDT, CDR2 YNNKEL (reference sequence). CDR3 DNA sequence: TGTGCCAGCAGCCGTCGGACTAGCGGGAGGGCGAGGGAAACGGTCTTC. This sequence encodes CASSRRTSGRARETVF.

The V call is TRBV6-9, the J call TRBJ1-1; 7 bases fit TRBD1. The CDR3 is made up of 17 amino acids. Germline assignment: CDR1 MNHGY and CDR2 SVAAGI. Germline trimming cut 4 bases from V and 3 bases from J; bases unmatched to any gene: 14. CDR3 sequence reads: CASSCSGTEIVHTEAFF. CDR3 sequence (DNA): TGTGCCAGCAGTTGTTCCGGGACAGAGATCGTCCACACTGAAGCTTTCTTT.

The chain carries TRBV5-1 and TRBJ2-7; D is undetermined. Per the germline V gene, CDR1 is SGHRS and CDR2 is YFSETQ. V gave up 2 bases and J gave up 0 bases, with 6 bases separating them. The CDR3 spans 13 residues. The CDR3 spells CASSFRSSYEQYF. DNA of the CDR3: TGCGCCAGCAGCTTCCGAAGCTCCTACGAGCAGTACTTC.

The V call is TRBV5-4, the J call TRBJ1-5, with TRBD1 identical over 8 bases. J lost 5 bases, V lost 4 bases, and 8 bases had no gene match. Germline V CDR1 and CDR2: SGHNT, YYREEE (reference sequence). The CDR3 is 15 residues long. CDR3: CASSITGQGDQPQHF. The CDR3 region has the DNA TGTGCCAGCAGCATTACTGGACAGGGAGATCAGCCCCAGCATTTT.